This TCR beta chain was observed in a study of T cell repertoires in cytomegalovirus infection. Regarding this clonotype: Its cognate antigen is unknown.

TCRdb passed the reads through MiXCR, listing each CDR3 protein once. This table holds some 920,000 distinct CDR3 sequences, more than 25% found once. Germline lookup yields CDR1 SEHNR and CDR2 FQNEAQ (reference sequence). The V and J ends lost 4 bases and 2 bases respectively, with 10 bases between them. The CDR3 length is 14 residues. The receptor was derived from a human donor in good health (CMV status not recorded). Some clones in this sample may be carry-over from other donors' samples. Material: cultured CD8+ T cells from PBMCs, obtained from culture after CMV antigen stimulation. The V call is TRBV7-9, the J call TRBJ2-3, with D perhaps TRBD2 (5 bases). In nucleotides, the CDR3 is TGTGCCAGCAGCTATGGGAGTTACACAGATACGCAGTATTTT. It translates to CASSYGSYTDTQYF.